The present T cell receptor beta chain was sequenced within a study of tumor-infiltrating lymphocytes in primary liver carcinoma. Overall study findings and caveats: Overlap between tumor regions exceeded overlap of tumor with adjacent tissue or blood. Significantly greater top-250-clone fractions characterized tumors relative to blood (p = 0.039). Owing to bulk unsorted samples, no comparison was made between CD4+ and CD8+ repertoires.

Unsorted whole blood yielded blood RNA, and germline DNA was extracted as well. Infection with HBV was chronic in patients; they were treatment-naive. In its sample, this clonotype is medium-sized. The antigen remains undetermined. Trimming cost V 5 bases and J 5 bases, with 10 bases left between them. Germline CDR1 SGHAT, CDR2 FQNNGV. The CDR3 runs 13 residues. Starting from 500 ng of total RNA, TCR beta cDNA was produced with a primer in the constant region. It was through three nested multiplex PCR rounds of slightly modified ARM-PCR that TCR beta libraries arose. It was with TRBV1-TRBV30 forward primers and a C-beta reverse primer that the first two PCR rounds were run, at roughly 11 cycles each. TCRdb reanalysed the multiplex PCR reads using MiXCR and keeps one entry per CDR3 protein. In the table there are 330,000 or so distinct CDR3 sequences, less than 70% of which are singletons.

The sequencing input was peripheral blood. The rearrangement uses TRBV11-2 and TRBJ2-1, with D hard to call. The TCR was taken from a middle-aged man with primary liver carcinoma and hepatitis B virus infection. The chain's CDR3 is CASSLLEDNEQFF. The DNA for the CDR3 is TGTGCCAGCAGCCTCCTAGAAGACAATGAGCAGTTCTTC.